The clone carrying this T cell receptor beta chain appeared a few times. The target antigen is unknown. This sample was included in a study of blood T cells in healthy people across ages. Whole-study results and caveats: A roughly linear fall in TCR beta diversity per million T cells was seen with increasing age. Researchers said unsorted PBMCs prevented a conclusive naive versus antigen-experienced comparison.

Researchers collected approximately 9.5 milliliters of peripheral blood from every single donor. Germline assignment: CDR1 MDHEN and CDR2 SYDVKM. This CDR3 comprises 15 residues. Deletions cut 6 bases from V and 0 bases from J, with 15 bases between. A second PCR of roughly 7 to 11 cycles used a sample-barcoded 5' primer and a J-beta primer mix. Each cDNA molecule received a tag from a template-switch adaptor that had 12 random nucleotides. TCRdb analysed the 5' RACE reads with MiXCR anew, one entry per CDR3 protein. The top ten hold roughly a fifth of the sample, which has approximately 820,000 distinct CDR3 sequences, under 55% seen once.

The sample consisted of blood. The rearrangement joins TRBV28 to TRBJ2-7; the D gene is possibly TRBD2 (5 bases). This TCR was recovered from a man in his 60s in good health. Written as DNA, the CDR3 is TGTGCCAGCAGCTCGGCCGGGGAAAGCTCCTACGAGCAGTACTTC. It yields the protein CASSSAGESSYEQYF.